Sequencing of this TCR beta chain was carried out in a study of CD8+CD57+ T cells in acquired aplastic anemia. Study conclusions and caveats: Researchers reported that CD8+ Simpson's diversity was not significantly different in patients versus controls.

All patients picked for sequencing had shown, by flow cytometry, an expansion of CD8+CD57+ cells. This clonotype was detected only a few times. The antigen is undetermined. According to the study, genomic DNA was the template for TCR beta VDJ and CDR3 profiling. One entry per CDR3 protein, called by TCRdb with MiXCR from the reads. The sample includes approximately 470,000 distinct CDR3 sequences, around a third of them seen just once. CDR3 size: 12 residues. The ends were cut back, 3 bases at V and 11 bases at J, with 16 bases in the middle. Germline assignment: CDR1 DFQATT and CDR2 SNEGSKA (reference sequence).

Sequenced material: sorted CD4+, CD8+, or CD8+CD57+ T cells (not recorded which) from PBMCs. This chain links TRBV20-1 with TRBJ1-1; D is unclear. The receptor's source is a human donor with aplastic anemia. The CDR3 nucleotides read TGCAGTGCTAGTACTTTATTGGGAGAGGCTTTCTTT. Encoded protein: CSASTLLGEAFF.